The 13 T cell receptor beta chains reported below all come from one sample, sequenced in a study of T cells in Graves' hyperthyroidism and ophthalmopathy. Amplification targeted TCR beta CDR3 regions from RNA transcripts. With the HTBI primer set, the TCR CDR3 went through a first round of RT-PCR. Using its own MiXCR run on the multiplex PCR reads, TCRdb lists one record per CDR3 protein. Of approximately 600,000 distinct CDR3 sequences listed, approximately 14% are singletons. The sample taken for sequencing was blood. The receptors come from a woman between 18 and 29 years old with Graves' ophthalmopathy.

Remarks on this clonotype: This may be a read error, as it is one base from a much larger clone. The V gene is TRBV28, the J gene TRBJ2-7, with 9 bases matching TRBD2. Germline V gene lookup returns CDR1 MDHEN and CDR2 SYDVKM. The CDR3 is 15 amino acids. The CDR3 coding sequence is TGTGCCAGCAGTTTATTGCCAGCGGGAGGAACCGAGCGGTACTTC. As protein: CASSLLPAGGTERYF.

This clonotype was recorded at least ten times. The V gene is TRBV6-2 or TRBV6-3, the J gene TRBJ2-2; D ambiguous. The CDR3 loop spans 20 amino acids. The V gene lost 2 bases and the J gene lost 0 bases, with 22 bases spanning the gap. Germline CDR1 and CDR2: MNHEY and SVGEGT. In DNA form, the CDR3 reads TGTGCCAGCAGTTACGCCAGACGAGTAGTTCCCCGCGCGAACACCGGGGAGCTGTTTTTT. Amino acids: CASSYARRVVPRANTGELFF.

This chain connects TRBV25-1 to TRBJ1-2; tentative D call: TRBD1 (6 bases). This CDR3 comprises 14 residues. The ends were cut back, 3 bases at V and 4 bases at J, with 12 bases in the middle. Germline-derived CDR1 and CDR2 are MGHDK and SYGVNS. The chain's CDR3 is CASSDPGTTYGYTF. For the CDR3, the DNA is TGTGCCAGCAGTGATCCCGGGACAACCTATGGCTACACCTTC.

Concerning this clonotype itself: This clone may be a read error of a much larger clone one base away. The genes are TRBV29-1 and TRBJ2-1; TRBD1 or TRBD2 may be the D gene (5 bases each). The CDR3 length is 16 residues. V lost 7 bases to trimming and J lost 2 bases, with 21 bases between them. CDR1 is SQVTM and CDR2 is ANQGSEA in the germline V gene. The CDR3 region has the DNA TGCAGCGCCGAGGGGTGTAAGGCGTTCCCCTACAATGAGCAGTTCTTC. It codes for CSAEGCKAFPYNEQFF.

This clonotype was seen at least ten times. The V call is TRBV6-1, the J call TRBJ1-6; D might be TRBD1 (5 bases). Trimming shortened V by 4 bases and J by 5 bases, and 12 bases separated the two germline ends. CDR1 is MNHNS, CDR2 SASEGT, per germline. The CDR3 contains 15 residues. CDR3 nucleotides: TGTGCCAGCAGTGTGGGACGCCCGAATAATTCACCCCTCCACTTT. Encoded protein: CASSVGRPNNSPLHF.

There are a few counts of this clonotype. This rearrangement joins TRBV29-1 to TRBJ2-3; D is ambiguous. Germline CDR1 SQVTM, CDR2 ANQGSEA. CDR3 length: 14 amino acids. V gave up 6 bases and J gave up 2 bases, with 15 bases separating them. CDR3 DNA: TGCAGCGTATACTCAAAGGAAAACACAGATACGCAGTATTTT. The encoded protein is CSVYSKENTDTQYF.

This clonotype came up many times. The chain links TRBV18 to TRBJ1-1; D is unresolved. V was clipped by 2 bases and J by 8 bases, with 9 bases between them. Germline V gene data show CDR1 as KGHSH and CDR2 as LQKENI. CDR3 length: 12 amino acids. Here the CDR3 reads CASSPSFAEAFF. Written as DNA, the CDR3 is TGTGCCAGCTCACCAAGCTTCGCGGAAGCTTTCTTT.

This chain links TRBV2 with TRBJ1-5; D ambiguous. CDR3 length: 16 amino acids. V was clipped by 4 bases and J by 4 bases, with 17 bases between them. CDR1 is SNHLY, CDR2 FYNNEI, per germline. CDR3: CASSGSGGSRNQPQHF. CDR3 sequence (DNA): TGTGCCAGCAGTGGTAGTGGCGGAAGCCGGAATCAGCCCCAGCATTTT.

Ten or more counts support this clonotype. The rearrangement uses TRBV18 and TRBJ1-4, with D perhaps matching TRBD1 (6 bases). Trimming shortened V by 4 bases and J by 5 bases, and 14 bases separated the two germline ends. The CDR3 has 15 amino acids. Germline lookup yields CDR1 KGHSH and CDR2 LQKENI. The CDR3 loop is CASSLHREGNEKLFF. The DNA for the CDR3 is TGTGCCAGCTCACTACACAGGGAGGGAAATGAAAAACTGTTTTTT.

This sequence joins TRBV4-1 and TRBJ1-1; a possible D gene is TRBD1 (6 bases). The CDR3 totals 16 residues. Germline-derived CDR1 and CDR2 are MGHRA and YSYEKL. The V and J ends lost 3 bases and 0 bases respectively, with 14 bases between them. The CDR3 DNA is TGCGCCAGCAGCCAGTCCGGGACATCAGTGAACACTGAAGCTTTCTTT. Its translation is CASSQSGTSVNTEAFF.

This clonotype was detected only a few times. The V and J genes are TRBV20-1 and TRBJ2-1; the D gene is possibly TRBD2 (7 bases). V was cut by 3 bases and J by 0 bases, with 18 bases left in between. Germline V gives CDR1 DFQATT, CDR2 SNEGSKA (reference sequence). CDR3 length equals 17 residues. CDR3 nucleotide sequence: TGCAGTGCTAGTAGGTGGGGGCTAGCGGACTCCTACAATGAGCAGTTCTTC. Translating gives CSASRWGLADSYNEQFF.

This clonotype was seen a few times. V gene TRBV6-4 combines with J gene TRBJ1-4, with D possibly matching TRBD1 (5 bases). Germline CDR1 MRHNA, CDR2 SNTAGT. The CDR3 is 16 amino acids. V lost 3 bases and J 8 bases, leaving 19 bases between the germline ends. The CDR3: CASSEDPGGGIEKLFF. The CDR3 DNA reads as TGTGCCAGCAGTGAGGACCCGGGGGGAGGCATCGAAAAACTGTTTTTT.

The chain carries TRBV28 and TRBJ1-5, with D possibly TRBD1 on 6 matching bases. Deletions cut 4 bases from V and 5 bases from J, with 18 bases between. This CDR3 spans 16 amino acids. In germline, CDR1 is MDHEN, CDR2 SYDVKM. The CDR3 protein is CASSSPRGAWHQPQHF. The DNA of the CDR3 is TGTGCCAGCAGTTCGCCCCGGGGGGCATGGCATCAGCCCCAGCATTTT. Using reference TRBV28 and TRBJ1-5 for the parts outside the CDR3, the full variable domain is DVKVTQSSRYLVKRTGEKVFLECVQDMDHENMFWYRQDPGLGLRLIYFSYDVKMKEKGDIPEGYSVSREKKERFSLILESASTNQTSMYLCASSSPRGAWHQPQHFGDGTRLSIL.